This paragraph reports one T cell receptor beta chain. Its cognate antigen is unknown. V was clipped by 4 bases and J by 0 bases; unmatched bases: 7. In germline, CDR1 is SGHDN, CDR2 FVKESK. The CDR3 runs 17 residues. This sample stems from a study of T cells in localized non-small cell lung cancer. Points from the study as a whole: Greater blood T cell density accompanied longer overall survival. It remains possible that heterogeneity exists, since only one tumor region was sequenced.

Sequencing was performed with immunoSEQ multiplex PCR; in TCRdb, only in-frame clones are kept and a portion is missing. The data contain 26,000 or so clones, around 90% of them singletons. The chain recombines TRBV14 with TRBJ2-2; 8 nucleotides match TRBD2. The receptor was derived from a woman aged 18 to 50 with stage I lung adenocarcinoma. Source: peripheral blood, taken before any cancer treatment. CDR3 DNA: TGTGCCAGCAGCCCGTTACGTAGCGGGGCGAACACCGGGGAGCTGTTTTTT. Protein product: CASSPLRSGANTGELFF.